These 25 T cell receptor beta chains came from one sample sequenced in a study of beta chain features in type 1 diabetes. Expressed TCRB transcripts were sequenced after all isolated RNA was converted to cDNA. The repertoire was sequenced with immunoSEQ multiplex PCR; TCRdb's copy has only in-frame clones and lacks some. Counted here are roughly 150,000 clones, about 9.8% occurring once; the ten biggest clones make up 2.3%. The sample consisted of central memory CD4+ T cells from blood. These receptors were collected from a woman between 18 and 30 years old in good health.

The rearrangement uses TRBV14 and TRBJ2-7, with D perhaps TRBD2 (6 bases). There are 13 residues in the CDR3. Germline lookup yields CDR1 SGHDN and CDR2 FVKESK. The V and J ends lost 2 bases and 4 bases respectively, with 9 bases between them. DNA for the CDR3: TGTGCCAGCAGCCAACGGCGGGATTACGAGCAGTACTTC. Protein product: CASSQRRDYEQYF.

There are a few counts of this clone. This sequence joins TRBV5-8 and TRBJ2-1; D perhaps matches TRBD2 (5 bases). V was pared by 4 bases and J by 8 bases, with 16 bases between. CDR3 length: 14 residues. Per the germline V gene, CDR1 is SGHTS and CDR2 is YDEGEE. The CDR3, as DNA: TGTGCCAGCAGCCATTGGACTCTTTCGGATGAGCAGTTCTTC. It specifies CASSHWTLSDEQFF.

As DNA, the CDR3 is TGCGCCAGCAGCTTACAGGGGACGTATAATTCACCCCTCCACTTT. This gives the protein CASSLQGTYNSPLHF. The chain links TRBV5-1 to TRBJ1-6; 7 nucleotides line up with TRBD1. V dropped 2 bases and J dropped 4; count of bases not matched to a gene: 3. Germline V gene sequence: CDR1 SGHRS, CDR2 YFSETQ. CDR3 size: 15 residues. The full variable domain, its missing parts supplied by reference TRBV5-1 and TRBJ1-6, is KAGVTQTPRYLIKTRGQQVTLSCSPISGHRSVSWYQQTPGQGLQFLFEYFSETQRNKGNFPGRFSGRQFSNSRSEMNVSTLELGDSALYLCASSLQGTYNSPLHFGNGTRLTVT.

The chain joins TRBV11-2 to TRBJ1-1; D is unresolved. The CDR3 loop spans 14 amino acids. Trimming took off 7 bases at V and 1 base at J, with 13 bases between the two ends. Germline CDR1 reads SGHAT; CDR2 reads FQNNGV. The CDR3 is CASTPSQQNTEAFF. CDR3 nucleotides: TGTGCCAGCACCCCTAGCCAACAGAACACTGAAGCTTTCTTT.

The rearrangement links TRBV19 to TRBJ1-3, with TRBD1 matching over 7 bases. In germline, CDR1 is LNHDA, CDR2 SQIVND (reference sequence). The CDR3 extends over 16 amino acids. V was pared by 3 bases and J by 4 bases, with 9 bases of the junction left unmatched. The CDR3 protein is CASSISAGGAGNTIYF. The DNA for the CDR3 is TGTGCCAGTAGTATTTCGGCAGGGGGAGCCGGAAACACCATATATTTT.

CDR3 residues: CASSLGASGKGSTDTQYF. In DNA, the CDR3 is TGCGCCAGCAGCTTGGGGGCGTCAGGGAAGGGTAGTACAGATACGCAGTATTTT. The rearrangement joins TRBV5-1 to TRBJ2-3, with a possible D match to TRBD1 (5 bases). CDR3 length: 18 residues. CDR1 is SGHRS, CDR2 YFSETQ, per germline. Trimming stripped 0 bases from V and 3 bases from J, with 20 bases between.

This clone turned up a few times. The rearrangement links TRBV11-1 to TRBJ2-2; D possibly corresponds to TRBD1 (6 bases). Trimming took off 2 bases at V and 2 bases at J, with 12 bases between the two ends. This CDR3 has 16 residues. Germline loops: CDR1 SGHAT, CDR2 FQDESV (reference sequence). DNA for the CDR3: TGTGCCAGCAGCTTATCCAACAGGGTTAACACCGGGGAGCTGTTTTTT. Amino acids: CASSLSNRVNTGELFF.

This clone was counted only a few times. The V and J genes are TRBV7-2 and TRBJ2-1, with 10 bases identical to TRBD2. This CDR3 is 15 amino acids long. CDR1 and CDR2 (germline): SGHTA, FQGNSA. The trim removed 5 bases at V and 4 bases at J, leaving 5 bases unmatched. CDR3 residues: CASSQQRGGYNEQFF. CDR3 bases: TGTGCCAGCAGCCAACAGCGGGGGGGTTACAATGAGCAGTTCTTC.

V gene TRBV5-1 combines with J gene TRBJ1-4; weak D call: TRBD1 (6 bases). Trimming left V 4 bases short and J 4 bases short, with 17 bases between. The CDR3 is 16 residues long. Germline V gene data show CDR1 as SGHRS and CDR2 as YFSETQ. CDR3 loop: CASSINPDSNNEKLFF. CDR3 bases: TGCGCCAGCAGCATCAACCCGGACAGTAATAATGAAAAACTGTTTTTT.

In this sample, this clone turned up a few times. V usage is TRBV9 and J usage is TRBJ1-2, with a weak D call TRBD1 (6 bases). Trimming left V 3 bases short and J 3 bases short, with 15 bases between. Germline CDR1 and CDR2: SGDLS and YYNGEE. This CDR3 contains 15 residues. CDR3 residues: CASSAGAGADYGYTF. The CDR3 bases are TGTGCCAGCAGCGCGGGCGCAGGGGCGGACTATGGCTACACCTTC.

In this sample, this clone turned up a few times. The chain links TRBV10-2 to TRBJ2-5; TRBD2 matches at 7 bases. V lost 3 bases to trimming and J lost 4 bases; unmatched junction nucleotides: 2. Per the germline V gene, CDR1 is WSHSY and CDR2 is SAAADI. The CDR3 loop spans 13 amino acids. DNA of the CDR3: TGCGCCAGCAGTGATTCTAGCGGAGAGACCCAGTACTTC. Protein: CASSDSSGETQYF.

CDR3 coding DNA: TGCGCCAGCAGCCCCTCACCCGCAGGCCTAAGCAATCAGCCCCAGCATTTT. Translating gives CASSPSPAGLSNQPQHF. The chain carries TRBV5-1 and TRBJ1-5; the D is unclear. The CDR3 sequence is 17 residues long. V lost 4 bases to trimming and J lost 1 base, with 18 bases between them. Looked up from germline, CDR1 is SGHRS and CDR2 is YFSETQ. Full variable domain (remainder filled in from reference TRBV5-1 and TRBJ1-5): KAGVTQTPRYLIKTRGQQVTLSCSPISGHRSVSWYQQTPGQGLQFLFEYFSETQRNKGNFPGRFSGRQFSNSRSEMNVSTLELGDSALYLCASSPSPAGLSNQPQHFGDGTRLSIL.

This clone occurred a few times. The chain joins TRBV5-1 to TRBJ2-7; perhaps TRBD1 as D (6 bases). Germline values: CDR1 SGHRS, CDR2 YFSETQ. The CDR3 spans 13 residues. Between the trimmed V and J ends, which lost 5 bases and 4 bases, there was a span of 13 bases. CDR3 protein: CASSQGLSYEQYF. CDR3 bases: TGCGCCAGCAGTCAGGGGCTCTCTTACGAGCAGTACTTC. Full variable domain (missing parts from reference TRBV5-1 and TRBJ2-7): KAGVTQTPRYLIKTRGQQVTLSCSPISGHRSVSWYQQTPGQGLQFLFEYFSETQRNKGNFPGRFSGRQFSNSRSEMNVSTLELGDSALYLCASSQGLSYEQYFGPGTRLTVT.

The DNA for the CDR3 is TGTGCCAGCAGCGTGACGGGTAATTCCTATGGCTACACCTTC. Amino acid sequence: CASSVTGNSYGYTF. The gene calls are TRBV9 and TRBJ1-2; D remains unclear. Germline V gene lookup returns CDR1 SGDLS and CDR2 YYNGEE. V shed 2 bases and J shed 4 bases, with 12 bases lying between them. The CDR3 is made up of 14 amino acids.

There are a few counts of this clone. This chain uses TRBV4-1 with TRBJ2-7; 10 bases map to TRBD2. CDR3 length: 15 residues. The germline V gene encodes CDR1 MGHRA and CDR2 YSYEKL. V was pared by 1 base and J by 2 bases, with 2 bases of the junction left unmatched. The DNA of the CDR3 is TGCGCCAGCAGCCAAGGGGGACTAGCGACCTACGAGCAGTACTTC. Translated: CASSQGGLATYEQYF.

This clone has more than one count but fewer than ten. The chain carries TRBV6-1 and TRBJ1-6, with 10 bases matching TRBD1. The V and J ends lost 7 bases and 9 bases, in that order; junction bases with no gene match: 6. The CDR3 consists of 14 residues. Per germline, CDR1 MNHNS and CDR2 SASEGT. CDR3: CASTDRGRGSPLHF. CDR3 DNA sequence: TGTGCCAGCACTGACAGGGGGCGAGGTTCACCCCTCCACTTT.

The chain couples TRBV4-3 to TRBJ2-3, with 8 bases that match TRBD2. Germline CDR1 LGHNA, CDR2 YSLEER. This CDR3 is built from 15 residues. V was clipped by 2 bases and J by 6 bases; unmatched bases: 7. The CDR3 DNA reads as TGCGCCAGCAGCCAATCCCCGGGGGGGGTTGATACGCAGTATTTT. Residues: CASSQSPGGVDTQYF.

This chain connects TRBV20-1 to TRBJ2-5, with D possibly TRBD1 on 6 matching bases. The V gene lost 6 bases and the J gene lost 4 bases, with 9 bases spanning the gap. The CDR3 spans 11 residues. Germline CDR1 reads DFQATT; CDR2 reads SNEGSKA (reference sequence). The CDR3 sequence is CSASQGETQYF. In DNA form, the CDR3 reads TGCAGTGCATCACAGGGAGAGACCCAGTACTTC.

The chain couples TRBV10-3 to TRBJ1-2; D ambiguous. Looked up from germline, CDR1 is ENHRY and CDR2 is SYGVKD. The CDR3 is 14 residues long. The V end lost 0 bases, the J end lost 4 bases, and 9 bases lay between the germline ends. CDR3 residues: CAISESEGGYGYTF. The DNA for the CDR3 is TGTGCCATCAGTGAGTCGGAGGGTGGCTATGGCTACACCTTC.

The CDR3 nucleotides are TGTGCCAGCAGCCGAGGCGGGGGGGCCGCCGGCTCCTACAATGAGCAGTTCTTC. Translating it yields CASSRGGGAAGSYNEQFF. The J gene is TRBJ2-1, the V gene TRBV4-2; TRBD2 agrees at 9 bases. This CDR3 has 18 residues. The V gene end was trimmed by 4 bases and the J gene end by 0 bases; junction bases not matched to a gene: 10. In germline, CDR1 is LGHNA, CDR2 YNFKEQ.

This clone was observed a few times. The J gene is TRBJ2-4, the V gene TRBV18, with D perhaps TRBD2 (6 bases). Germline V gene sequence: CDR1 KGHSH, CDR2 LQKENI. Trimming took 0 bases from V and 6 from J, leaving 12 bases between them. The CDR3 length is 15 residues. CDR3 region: CASSPPSSGGNIQYF. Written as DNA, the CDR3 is TGTGCCAGCTCACCACCCTCATCCGGGGGAAACATTCAGTACTTC. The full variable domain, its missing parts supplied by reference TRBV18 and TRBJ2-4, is NAGVMQNPRHLVRRRGQEARLRCSPMKGHSHVYWYRQLPEEGLKFMVYLQKENIIDESGMPKERFSAEFPKEGPSILRIQQVVRGDSAAYFCASSPPSSGGNIQYFGAGTRLSVL.

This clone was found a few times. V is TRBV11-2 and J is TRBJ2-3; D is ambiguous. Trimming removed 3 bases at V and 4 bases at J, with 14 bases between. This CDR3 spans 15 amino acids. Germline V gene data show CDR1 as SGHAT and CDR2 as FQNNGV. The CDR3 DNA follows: TGTGCCAGCAGCTTTAGCCGAGTTGCCCCAGATACGCAGTATTTT. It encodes CASSFSRVAPDTQYF. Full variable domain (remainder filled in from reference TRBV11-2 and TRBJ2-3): EAGVAQSPRYKIIEKRQSVAFWCNPISGHATLYWYQQILGQGPKLLIQFQNNGVVDDSQLPKDRFSAERLKGVDSTLKIQPAKLEDSAVYLCASSFSRVAPDTQYFGPGTRLTVL.

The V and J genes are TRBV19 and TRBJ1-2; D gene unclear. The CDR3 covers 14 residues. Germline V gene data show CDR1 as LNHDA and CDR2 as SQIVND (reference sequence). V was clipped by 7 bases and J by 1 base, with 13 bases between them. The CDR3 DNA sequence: TGTGCCAGTACCTACGACGGGAGTAACTATGGCTACACCTTC. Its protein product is CASTYDGSNYGYTF.

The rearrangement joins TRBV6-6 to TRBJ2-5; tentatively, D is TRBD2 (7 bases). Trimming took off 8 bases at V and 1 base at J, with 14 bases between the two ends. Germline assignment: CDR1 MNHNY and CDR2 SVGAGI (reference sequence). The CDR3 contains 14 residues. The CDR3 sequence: CASEDGGLQETQYF. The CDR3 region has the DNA TGTGCCAGCGAAGACGGGGGGCTCCAAGAGACCCAGTACTTC.

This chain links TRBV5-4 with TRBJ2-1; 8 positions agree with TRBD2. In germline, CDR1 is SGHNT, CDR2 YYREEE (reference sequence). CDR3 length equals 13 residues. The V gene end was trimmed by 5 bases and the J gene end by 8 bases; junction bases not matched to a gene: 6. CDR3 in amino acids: CASRGTSFDEQFF. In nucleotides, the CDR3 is TGTGCCAGCAGGGGGACTAGTTTCGATGAGCAGTTCTTC.